The 26 T cell receptor beta chains in this list originate from one sample, sequenced in a study of blood T cell repertoires in COVID-19. Clones were read by immunoSEQ multiplex PCR, and TCRdb kept only the in-frame ones, dropping some. Among under 250,000 clones listed, over 75% were seen once. Sequenced sample: PBMCs or T cells enriched from blood (not recorded which). The receptors come from a woman in her forties or fifties with acute COVID-19.

The table lists this clone with a count of one. V usage is TRBV19 and J usage is TRBJ1-5; 10 bases fit TRBD1. The CDR3 is 15 residues long. The J segment lost 7 bases and the V segment lost 5 bases, leaving 8 bases of the junction unmatched. Germline-derived CDR1 and CDR2 are LNHDA and SQIVND (reference sequence). CDR3 amino acids: CASSAGTGVQQPQHF. DNA for the CDR3: TGTGCCAGTAGTGCCGGGACAGGGGTACAGCAGCCCCAGCATTTT.

This clone was counted ten times or more. V and J are TRBV6-2 or TRBV6-3 and TRBJ1-1; tentatively, D is TRBD1 (6 bases). The germline CDR1 and CDR2 sequences are MNHEY and SVGEGT. The CDR3 has 16 residues. V was shortened by 2 bases and J by 0 bases, with 13 bases between the two germline ends. The CDR3 DNA sequence: TGTGCCAGCAGTTACCGAATCGACAGGATGAACACTGAAGCTTTCTTT. It yields the protein CASSYRIDRMNTEAFF.

This sequence joins TRBV4-3 and TRBJ2-1, with 7 bases aligning to TRBD1. In germline, CDR1 is LGHNA, CDR2 YSLEER. Unmatched junction bases numbered 2, after V lost 4 bases and J lost 5 bases. The CDR3 sequence is 13 residues long. CDR3 region: CASSRTGNNEQFF. CDR3 bases: TGCGCCAGCAGCCGGACAGGAAACAATGAGCAGTTCTTC.

This sequence joins TRBV27 and TRBJ2-3, with 9 positions matching TRBD2. The V and J ends lost 7 bases and 1 base, in that order; junction bases with no gene match: 9. Germline V gives CDR1 MNHEY, CDR2 SMNVEV (reference sequence). The CDR3 extends over 16 amino acids. The CDR3 DNA is TGTGCCAGCACCCCTTATGCGGGGGGGGGCACAGATACGCAGTATTTT. It codes for CASTPYAGGGTDTQYF.

The chain carries TRBV19 and TRBJ2-7; 8 bases align to TRBD1. The J segment lost 6 bases and the V segment lost 10 bases, leaving 17 bases of the junction unmatched. CDR1 and CDR2 (germline): LNHDA, SQIVND (reference sequence). The CDR3 spans 15 residues. CDR3 protein: CATKTGAYEVGEQYF. The DNA for the CDR3 is TGTGCCACCAAGACAGGGGCCTACGAAGTCGGCGAGCAGTACTTC.

The CDR3 sequence is CASSLQGRTEAFF. CDR3 bases: TGTGCCAGCAGCTTACAGGGTAGGACTGAAGCTTTCTTT. This chain uses TRBV7-3 with TRBJ1-1; possible D gene TRBD1, 5 bases. The V and J ends lost 2 bases and 5 bases respectively, with 9 bases between them. The CDR3 covers 13 residues. Germline V gives CDR1 SGHTA, CDR2 FQGTGA.

The sample holds one count of this clone. Given a much more abundant clone one base away, this may be a read error. The rearrangement uses TRBV29-1 and TRBJ1-1, with D maybe TRBD1 (5 bases). V lost 7 bases, J lost 0 bases, and 12 bases lay in between. The CDR3 consists of 13 residues. The germline V gene encodes CDR1 SQVTM and CDR2 ANQGSEA. For the CDR3, the DNA is TGCAGCGGTGGGGGGGGGATGAACACTGAAGCTTTCTTT. This translates into CSGGGGMNTEAFF.

CDR3 in DNA: TGTGCCACCAACCGGGTCCTCAATCAGCCCCAGCATTTT. It is translated as CATNRVLNQPQHF. This sequence joins TRBV2 and TRBJ1-5; D remains unclear. This CDR3 spans 13 amino acids. CDR1 is SNHLY and CDR2 is FYNNEI in the germline V gene. V lost 10 bases, J lost 3 bases, and 13 bases lay in between.

This chain connects TRBV3-1 (or the pseudogene TRBV3-2) to TRBJ1-1, with D maybe TRBD1 (5 bases). The CDR3 extends over 14 amino acids. Germline values: CDR1 LGHDT, CDR2 YNNKEL (reference sequence). V was pared by 4 bases and J by 4 bases, with 13 bases between. The CDR3 loop is CASSRGTLVTEAFF. Written as DNA, the CDR3 is TGTGCCAGCAGCCGCGGGACTCTCGTCACTGAAGCTTTCTTT.

The gene calls are TRBV18 and TRBJ2-7, with 10 nucleotides matching TRBD2. CDR3 size: 15 residues. Germline V CDR1 and CDR2: KGHSH, LQKENI. V lost 2 bases and J lost 0; bases outside the gene matches: 1. DNA for the CDR3: TGTGCCAGCTCACCAGGACTAGCGGCCTCCTACGAGCAGTACTTC. Encoded protein: CASSPGLAASYEQYF.

The chain uses TRBV4-3 and TRBJ1-1; D is possibly TRBD1 (5 bases). CDR3 length: 15 amino acids. CDR1 is LGHNA, CDR2 YSLEER, per germline. Trimming took off 2 bases at V and 4 bases at J, with 14 bases between the two ends. CDR3 in DNA: TGCGCCAGCAGCCAAATACCGGGCGGGGGCACTGAAGCTTTCTTT. It is translated as CASSQIPGGGTEAFF.

This clone occurred once. V and J are TRBV7-9 and TRBJ1-1; TRBD1 might be the D (6 bases). This CDR3 is built from 16 residues. Germline loops: CDR1 SEHNR, CDR2 FQNEAQ (reference sequence). V shed 5 bases and J shed 1 base, with 17 bases lying between them. As DNA, the CDR3 is TGTGCCAGCAGCCCGAGGATTGGACAGTCGAACACTGAAGCTTTCTTT. It yields the protein CASSPRIGQSNTEAFF.

This clone was recorded once. The chain has TRBV9 and TRBJ1-1; 8 nucleotides agree with TRBD1. Germline trimming cut 1 base from V and 9 bases from J; bases unmatched to any gene: 5. In germline, CDR1 is SGDLS, CDR2 YYNGEE. The CDR3 totals 13 residues. Here the CDR3 DNA reads TGTGCCAGCAGCGTACTAGGACAGGGTAAAGCTTTCTTT. Amino acid sequence: CASSVLGQGKAFF.

The chain carries TRBV6-5 and TRBJ1-4; 8 bases align to TRBD1. This CDR3 comprises 15 residues. Germline trimming cut 4 bases from V and 5 bases from J; bases unmatched to any gene: 6. Germline loops: CDR1 MNHEY, CDR2 SVGAGI. The CDR3 loop reads CASSFRTGNNEKLFF. The CDR3 nucleotides read TGTGCCAGCAGTTTCCGGACAGGGAACAATGAAAAACTGTTTTTT.

The rearrangement uses TRBV19 and TRBJ1-2, with 7 positions matching TRBD1. The CDR3 contains 16 residues. CDR1 LNHDA and CDR2 SQIVND come from the germline V gene (reference sequence). Trimming at V came to 5 bases and at J to 0 bases, leaving 9 bases not matched to a gene. CDR3: CASSDRTGPTNYGYTF. CDR3 bases: TGTGCCAGTAGTGATCGGACAGGACCGACTAACTATGGCTACACCTTC. The whole variable domain, remainder taken from reference TRBV19 and TRBJ1-2, is DGGITQSPKYLFRKEGQNVTLSCEQNLNHDAMYWYRQDPGQGLRLIYYSQIVNDFQKGDIAEGYSVSREKKESFPLTVTSAQKNPTAFYLCASSDRTGPTNYGYTFGSGTRLTVV.

The chain couples TRBV4-3 to TRBJ1-2; possible D gene TRBD1, 5 bases. Germline CDR1 and CDR2: LGHNA and YSLEER. The CDR3 sequence is 13 residues long. V was shortened by 0 bases and J by 8 bases, with 10 bases between the two germline ends. CDR3 DNA: TGCGCCAGCAGCCAAGACTCCTGGACAGGCTACACCTTC. This encodes CASSQDSWTGYTF.

The CDR3 loop is CASSLWGGDEQFF. The DNA of the CDR3 is TGTGCCAGCAGCTTATGGGGGGGGGATGAGCAGTTCTTC. The rearrangement uses TRBV7-8 and TRBJ2-1, with 7 bases identical to TRBD2. Trimming at V came to 2 bases and at J to 8 bases, leaving 3 bases not matched to a gene. This CDR3 has 13 residues. Germline lookup yields CDR1 SGHVS and CDR2 FQNEAQ.

The chain recombines TRBV5-4 with TRBJ1-5, with D unclear. Looked up from germline, CDR1 is SGHNT and CDR2 is YYREEE (reference sequence). V lost 4 bases, J lost 4 bases, and 12 bases lay in between. The CDR3 consists of 14 residues. CDR3 sequence: CASSAGGQNQPQHF. In DNA, the CDR3 is TGTGCCAGCAGCGCGGGAGGGCAGAATCAGCCCCAGCATTTT.

J is TRBJ1-2 and V is TRBV7-2; D may be TRBD1 (6 bases). Trimming shortened V by 0 bases and J by 3 bases, and 14 bases separated the two germline ends. Germline CDR1 and CDR2: SGHTA and FQGNSA. This CDR3 spans 16 amino acids. This CDR3 is CASSLALTGPYYGYTF. The CDR3 DNA sequence: TGTGCCAGCAGCTTAGCGCTAACAGGGCCCTACTATGGCTACACCTTC.

The chain carries TRBV5-5 and TRBJ2-1, with 12 positions matching TRBD2. The CDR3 is made up of 18 amino acids. CDR1 and CDR2 (germline): SGHKS, YYEKEE (reference sequence). With 4 bases clipped from V and 8 bases from J, the junction kept 16 bases outside the gene matches. CDR3 nucleotide sequence: TGTGCCAGCAGCCGTCTAGCGGGGGGGCATGCCTGGGTCCATGAGCAGTTCTTC. This sequence encodes CASSRLAGGHAWVHEQFF.

The table lists this clone with a few counts. This chain connects TRBV11-2 to TRBJ1-1; tentatively, D is TRBD1 (5 bases). The CDR3 is 13 residues long. Trimming removed 3 bases from V and 1 base from J, with 6 bases in between. Germline assignment: CDR1 SGHAT and CDR2 FQNNGV. The CDR3 spells CASSFGQNTEAFF. The CDR3 nucleotides read TGTGCCAGCAGCTTCGGACAGAACACTGAAGCTTTCTTT.

The rearrangement uses TRBV2 and TRBJ2-3, with 9 positions matching TRBD2. The CDR3 loop spans 15 amino acids. The V gene's germline CDR1 is SNHLY and CDR2 FYNNEI. The ends lost 6 bases at V and 2 bases at J; junction bases unmatched: 6. CDR3 protein: CASRTLAGNTDTQYF. The CDR3 DNA sequence: TGTGCCAGCAGAACTCTAGCGGGGAACACAGATACGCAGTATTTT.

The chain uses TRBV19 and TRBJ1-2; maybe TRBD1 (6 bases). V was cut by 4 bases and J by 2 bases, with 11 bases left in between. Germline V gene data show CDR1 as LNHDA and CDR2 as SQIVND (reference sequence). The CDR3 is 14 amino acids. CDR3 loop: CASSRRQGNYGYTF. The CDR3 DNA is TGTGCCAGTAGTAGGCGGCAGGGGAACTATGGCTACACCTTC.

J is TRBJ2-2 and V is TRBV30; D unresolved. CDR1 is GTSNPN, CDR2 SVGIG, per germline (reference sequence). V was shortened by 4 bases and J by 2 bases, with 5 bases between the two germline ends. The CDR3 loop spans 12 amino acids. The CDR3: CAWNINTGELFF. The CDR3 DNA is TGTGCCTGGAATATTAACACCGGGGAGCTGTTTTTT. The whole variable domain, filled in from reference TRBV30 and TRBJ2-2, reads SQTIHQWPATLVQPVGSPLSLECTVEGTSNPNLYWYRQAAGRGLQLLFYSVGIGQISSEVPQNLSASRPQDRQFILSSKKLLLSDSGFYLCAWNINTGELFFGEGSRLTVL.

This chain joins TRBV3-1 (or the pseudogene TRBV3-2) and TRBJ2-2; TRBD2 matches 12 bases. There are 17 residues in the CDR3. J lost 6 bases, V lost 6 bases, and 11 bases had no gene match. Germline V lookup: CDR1 LGHDT, CDR2 YNNKEL (reference sequence). The CDR3 reads CASRLLAGGLGPGELFF. The CDR3 DNA sequence: TGTGCCAGCAGGCTACTAGCGGGGGGCCTCGGACCCGGGGAGCTGTTTTTT.

The genes are TRBV4-3 and TRBJ2-1; no clear D gene. Trimming removed 0 bases at V and 5 bases at J, with 11 bases between. The germline gives CDR1 LGHNA, CDR2 YSLEER. The CDR3 is made up of 15 amino acids. The DNA of the CDR3 is TGCGCCAGCAGCCAAGAGTTAGATAGCAACAATGAGCAGTTCTTC. This gives the protein CASSQELDSNNEQFF.